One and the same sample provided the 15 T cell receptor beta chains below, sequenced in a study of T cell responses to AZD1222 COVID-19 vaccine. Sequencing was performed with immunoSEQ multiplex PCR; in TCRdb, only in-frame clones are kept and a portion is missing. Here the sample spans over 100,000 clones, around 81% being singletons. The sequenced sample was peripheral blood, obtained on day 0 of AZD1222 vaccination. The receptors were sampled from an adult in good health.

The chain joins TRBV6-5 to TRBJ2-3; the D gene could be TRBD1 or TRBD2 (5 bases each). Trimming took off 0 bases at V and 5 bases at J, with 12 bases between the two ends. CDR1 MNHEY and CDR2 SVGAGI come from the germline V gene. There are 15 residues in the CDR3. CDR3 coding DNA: TGTGCCAGCAGTTACTCCGGGACCCACGGAGATACGCAGTATTTT. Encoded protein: CASSYSGTHGDTQYF.

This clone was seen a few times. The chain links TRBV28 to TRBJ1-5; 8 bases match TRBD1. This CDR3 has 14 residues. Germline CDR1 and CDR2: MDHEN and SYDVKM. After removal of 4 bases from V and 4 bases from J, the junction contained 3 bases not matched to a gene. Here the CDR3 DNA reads TGTGCCAGCAGTTGGACAGGGAAAAATCAGCCCCAGCATTTT. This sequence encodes CASSWTGKNQPQHF.

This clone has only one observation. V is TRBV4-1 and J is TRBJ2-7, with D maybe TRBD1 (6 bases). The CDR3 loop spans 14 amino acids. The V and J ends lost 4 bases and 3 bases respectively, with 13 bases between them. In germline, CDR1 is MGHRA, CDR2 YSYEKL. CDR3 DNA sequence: TGCGCCAGCAGCCTCACTCAACAGGGCTACGAGCAGTACTTC. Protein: CASSLTQQGYEQYF.

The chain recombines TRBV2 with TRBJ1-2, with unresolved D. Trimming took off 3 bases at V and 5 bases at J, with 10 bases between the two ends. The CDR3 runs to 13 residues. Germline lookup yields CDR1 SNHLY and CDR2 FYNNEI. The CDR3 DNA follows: TGTGCCAGCAGTGAGCGCGGGCGGTATGGCTACACCTTC. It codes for CASSERGRYGYTF.

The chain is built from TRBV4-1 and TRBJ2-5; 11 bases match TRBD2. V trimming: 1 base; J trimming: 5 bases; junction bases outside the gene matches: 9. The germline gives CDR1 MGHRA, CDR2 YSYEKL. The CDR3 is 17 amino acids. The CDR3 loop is CASSQVMLAGGPETQYF. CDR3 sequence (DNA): TGCGCCAGCAGCCAAGTAATGCTAGCGGGGGGCCCGGAGACCCAGTACTTC.

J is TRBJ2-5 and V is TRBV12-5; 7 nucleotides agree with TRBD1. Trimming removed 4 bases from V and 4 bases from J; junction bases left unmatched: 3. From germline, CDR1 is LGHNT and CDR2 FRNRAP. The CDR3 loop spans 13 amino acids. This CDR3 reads CASGSTGSETQYF. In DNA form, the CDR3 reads TGTGCTAGTGGTTCGACAGGGTCAGAGACCCAGTACTTC.

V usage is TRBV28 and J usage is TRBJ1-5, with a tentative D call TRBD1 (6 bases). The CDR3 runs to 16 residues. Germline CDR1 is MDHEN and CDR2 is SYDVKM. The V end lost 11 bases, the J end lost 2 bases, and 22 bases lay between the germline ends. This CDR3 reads CAGAKRGGIGNQPQHF. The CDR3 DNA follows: TGTGCCGGAGCTAAGAGGGGGGGCATCGGCAATCAGCCCCAGCATTTT.

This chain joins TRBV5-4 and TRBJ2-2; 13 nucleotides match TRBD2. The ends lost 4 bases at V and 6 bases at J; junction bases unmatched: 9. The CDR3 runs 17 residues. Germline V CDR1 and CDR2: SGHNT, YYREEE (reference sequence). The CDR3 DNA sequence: TGTGCCAGCAGCCCCGGGACTAGCGGGATCACGGCCGGGGAGCTGTTTTTT. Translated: CASSPGTSGITAGELFF.

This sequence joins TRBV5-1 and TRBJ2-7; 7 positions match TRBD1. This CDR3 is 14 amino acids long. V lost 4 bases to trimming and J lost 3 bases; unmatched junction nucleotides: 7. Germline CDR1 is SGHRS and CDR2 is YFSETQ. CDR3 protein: CASSGVQGSYEQYF. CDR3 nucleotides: TGCGCCAGCAGCGGCGTACAGGGGAGCTACGAGCAGTACTTC.

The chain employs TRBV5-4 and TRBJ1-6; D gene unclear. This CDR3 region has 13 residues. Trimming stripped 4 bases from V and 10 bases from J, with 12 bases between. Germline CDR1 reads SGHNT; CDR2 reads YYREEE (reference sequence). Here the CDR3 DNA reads TGTGCCAGCAGCCCAGAAATTTACTCACCCCTCCACTTT. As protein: CASSPEIYSPLHF.

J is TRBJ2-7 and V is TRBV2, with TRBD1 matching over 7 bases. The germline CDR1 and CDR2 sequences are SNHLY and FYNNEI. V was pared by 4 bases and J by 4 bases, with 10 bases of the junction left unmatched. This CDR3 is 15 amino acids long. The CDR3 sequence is CASSAAGQVKYEQYF. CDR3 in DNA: TGTGCCAGCAGTGCCGCAGGACAGGTGAAATACGAGCAGTACTTC.

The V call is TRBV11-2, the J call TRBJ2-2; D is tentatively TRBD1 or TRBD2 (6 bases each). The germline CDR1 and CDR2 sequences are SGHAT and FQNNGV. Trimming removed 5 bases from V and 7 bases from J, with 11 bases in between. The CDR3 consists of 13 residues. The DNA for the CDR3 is TGTGCCAGCAGCGAACAGGGAGGCGGGGAGCTGTTTTTT. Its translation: CASSEQGGGELFF.

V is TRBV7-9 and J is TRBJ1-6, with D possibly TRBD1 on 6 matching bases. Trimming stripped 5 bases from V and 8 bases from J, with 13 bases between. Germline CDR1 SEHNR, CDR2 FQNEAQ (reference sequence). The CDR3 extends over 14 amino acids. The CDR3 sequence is CASSLMGGDSPLHF. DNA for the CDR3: TGTGCCAGCAGCCTTATGGGGGGCGATTCACCCCTCCACTTT.

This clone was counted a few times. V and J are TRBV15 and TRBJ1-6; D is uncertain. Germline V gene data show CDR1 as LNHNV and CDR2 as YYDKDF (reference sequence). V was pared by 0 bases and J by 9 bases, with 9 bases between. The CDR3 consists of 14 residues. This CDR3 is CATSRDIEGSPLHF. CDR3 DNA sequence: TGTGCCACCAGCAGAGATATTGAGGGTTCACCCCTCCACTTT.

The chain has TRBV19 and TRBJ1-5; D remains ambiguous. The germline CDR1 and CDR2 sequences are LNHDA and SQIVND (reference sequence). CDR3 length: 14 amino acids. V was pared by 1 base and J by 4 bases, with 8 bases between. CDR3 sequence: CASSIVEVNQPQHF. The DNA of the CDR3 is TGTGCCAGTAGTATAGTTGAGGTAAATCAGCCCCAGCATTTT.